The 4 T cell receptor beta chains below were found in one sample sequenced in a study of radiation and T cells in renal cell carcinoma (dated by TCRdb to 2020 to 2021). Library creation used the immunoSEQ multiplex PCR assay. This is the immuneACCESS table as TCRdb keeps it, with only in-frame sequences that have V and J called. A part of the clones is gone; compared with another copy, unresolved V genes explain less than half, and the rest is unexplained. This sample lists some 70,000 clones; about 81% were detected once. The ten largest clones take up nearly 6% of the sample. In light of the paper, this sample's time point label describes: blood 2 weeks post-SBRT. The sample's treatment or condition, from its label and the paper: 15 Gy SBRT to primary tumor, nephrectomy 4 weeks later. Sequencing used blood, obtained from a patient whose treatment included radiotherapy and nephrectomy. These receptors came from a man in his fifties or sixties with renal cell carcinoma.

J is TRBJ2-6 and V is TRBV28, with D possibly matching TRBD2 (5 bases). From germline, CDR1 is MDHEN and CDR2 SYDVKM. This CDR3 is built from 15 residues. V was shortened by 1 base and J by 5 bases, with 9 bases between the two germline ends. The CDR3 sequence: CASSLFGVRANVLTF. The CDR3 coding sequence is TGTGCCAGCAGTTTATTCGGGGTTAGGGCCAACGTCCTGACTTTC.

J is TRBJ2-7 and V is TRBV6-6; D call uncertain. This CDR3 contains 13 residues. Trimming pared 4 bases from V and 7 bases from J, leaving 14 bases between. In germline, CDR1 is MNHNY, CDR2 SVGAGI (reference sequence). CDR3 DNA sequence: TGTGCCAGCAGTTCAGTACCGCAGGAAGAGCAGTACTTC. Protein sequence: CASSSVPQEEQYF.

The J gene is TRBJ1-1, the V gene TRBV15, with TRBD1 identical over 7 bases. This CDR3 has 14 residues. V lost 3 bases and J lost 7; bases outside the gene matches: 8. CDR1 and CDR2 from the germline V gene are LNHNV and YYDKDF (reference sequence). The CDR3 DNA sequence: TGTGCCACCAGCAGGTCCGGGACAGCAGTTGAAGCTTTCTTT. It specifies CATSRSGTAVEAFF.

The chain uses TRBV19 and TRBJ2-1; D is possibly TRBD2 (6 bases). V was clipped by 3 bases and J by 8 bases, with 14 bases between them. The CDR3 has 14 residues. Germline V gene lookup returns CDR1 LNHDA and CDR2 SQIVND (reference sequence). The CDR3 sequence: CASSMGEVLHEQFF. In nucleotides, the CDR3 is TGTGCCAGTAGTATGGGGGAGGTCCTCCATGAGCAGTTCTTC.